The 29 T cell receptor beta chains below were found in one sample sequenced in a study of control samples from healthy donors and cancer patients. Repertoires were generated with immunoSEQ multiplex PCR, while TCRdb's copy carries only in-frame clones and drops some. The sample carries a few hundred thousand clones, about 93% recorded once. The specimen was PBMCs. These receptors originate from a man in his forties with head and neck cancer.

The chain uses TRBV6-5 and TRBJ1-4; D call uncertain. Germline CDR1 is MNHEY and CDR2 is SVGAGI. Trimming shortened V by 2 bases and J by 1 base, and 8 bases separated the two germline ends. CDR3 length equals 15 residues. In nucleotides, the CDR3 is TGTGCCAGCAGTTACGCGTGGGGAACTAATGAAAAACTGTTTTTT. It is translated as CASSYAWGTNEKLFF.

V usage is TRBV10-3 and J usage is TRBJ2-2, with D tentatively TRBD1 (6 bases). The CDR3 extends over 16 amino acids. The germline V and J ends were trimmed by 4 bases and 0 bases, with 12 bases remaining between them. CDR1 and CDR2 from the germline V gene are ENHRY and SYGVKD. CDR3 sequence reads: CAISVGGSANTGELFF. CDR3 coding DNA: TGTGCCATCAGTGTTGGGGGCAGTGCGAACACCGGGGAGCTGTTTTTT.

This rearrangement joins TRBV6-5 to TRBJ1-5; 7 bases align to TRBD1. The CDR3 consists of 14 residues. The germline V gene encodes CDR1 MNHEY and CDR2 SVGAGI. V lost 2 bases to trimming and J lost 3 bases; unmatched junction nucleotides: 1. CDR3 nucleotides: TGTGCCAGCAGTTACACAGGGGTCAATCAGCCCCAGCATTTT. Translation gives CASSYTGVNQPQHF.

On this clone: One end of the junction does not line up with germline, which may come from a read error. This chain connects TRBV7-7 to TRBJ2-1; 12 nucleotides agree with TRBD2. CDR1 and CDR2 from the germline V gene are SSHAT and FNYEAQ (reference sequence). This CDR3 is 15 amino acids long. CDR3 DNA: TGTGCTAGCAGCTTAGGGACTAGCGGGTACAATGAGCAGTTCTTC. It yields the protein CASSLGTSGYNEQFF.

The CDR3 DNA follows: TGCGCCAGCAGCTTGTTAGCGGGGGGCAACACAGATACGCAGTATTTT. Translating gives CASSLLAGGNTDTQYF. This sequence joins TRBV5-1 and TRBJ2-3; TRBD2 agrees at 10 bases. The V gene end was trimmed by 1 base and the J gene end by 2 bases; junction bases not matched to a gene: 4. This CDR3 is 16 amino acids long. The germline V gene encodes CDR1 SGHRS and CDR2 YFSETQ.

The V and J genes are TRBV24-1 and TRBJ2-2; TRBD1 matches at 9 bases. The germline gives CDR1 KGHDR, CDR2 SFDVKD. The CDR3 spans 15 residues. Unmatched junction bases numbered 4, after V lost 6 bases and J lost 3 bases. CDR3 amino acids: CATSLGQGYTGELFF. Here the CDR3 DNA reads TGTGCCACCAGTCTTGGACAGGGGTACACCGGGGAGCTGTTTTTT.

CDR3 sequence: CASSSGQSSYNEQFF. The CDR3 DNA follows: TGTGCCAGCAGCTCTGGACAGAGCTCCTACAATGAGCAGTTCTTC. The chain recombines TRBV9 with TRBJ2-1; possible D gene TRBD1, 6 bases. The CDR3 loop spans 15 amino acids. Trimming left V 4 bases short and J 0 bases short, with 11 bases between. The germline V gene has CDR1 SGDLS and CDR2 YYNGEE.

The CDR3 is CASSQGRGYYEQYF. The CDR3 nucleotides are TGTGCCAGCTCACAGGGGAGGGGGTACTACGAGCAGTACTTC. V usage is TRBV18 and J usage is TRBJ2-7, with D possibly being TRBD2 (7 bases). There are 14 residues in the CDR3. CDR1 is KGHSH and CDR2 is LQKENI in the germline V gene. V dropped 4 bases and J dropped 3 bases, with 13 bases sitting between them.

The CDR3 spells CASSVVGRDIYMNTEAFF. CDR3 nucleotide sequence: TGTGCCAGCAGCGTAGTTGGTAGGGACATATACATGAACACTGAAGCTTTCTTT. The rearrangement uses TRBV9 and TRBJ1-1, with D perhaps matching TRBD1 (6 bases). CDR1 and CDR2 from the germline V gene are SGDLS and YYNGEE. This CDR3 has 18 residues. V was trimmed by 0 bases and J by 0 bases, leaving 18 bases between them.

The chain recombines TRBV28 with TRBJ1-5; D may be TRBD1 (6 bases). Trimming took off 2 bases at V and 6 bases at J, with 17 bases between the two ends. CDR3 length: 16 residues. Germline CDR1 is MDHEN and CDR2 is SYDVKM. The chain's CDR3 is CASSLDRLGLRQPQHF. The CDR3 nucleotides read TGTGCCAGCAGTTTAGACAGGTTAGGCTTGCGTCAGCCCCAGCATTTT.

V and J are TRBV19 and TRBJ2-7; 8 bases agree with TRBD1. Trimming removed 5 bases from V and 1 base from J; junction bases left unmatched: 13. CDR1 LNHDA and CDR2 SQIVND come from the germline V gene (reference sequence). The CDR3 has 17 amino acids. The CDR3 sequence is CASSRGVGQGGSYEQYF. CDR3 nucleotide sequence: TGTGCCAGTAGTCGTGGGGTCGGACAGGGTGGTTCCTACGAGCAGTACTTC.

The rearrangement joins TRBV6-8 to TRBJ2-5; D may be TRBD1 (6 bases). CDR3 length equals 13 residues. V was cut by 2 bases and J by 2 bases, with 6 bases left in between. Germline V lookup: CDR1 MNHGY, CDR2 SAAAGT. CDR3 amino acids: CASSYDRQETQYF. CDR3 coding DNA: TGTGCCAGCAGTTACGACAGGCAAGAGACCCAGTACTTC.

V is TRBV6-6 and J is TRBJ2-2; D remains ambiguous. V gave up 4 bases and J gave up 7 bases, with 10 bases separating them. The germline V gene encodes CDR1 MNHNY and CDR2 SVGAGI (reference sequence). There are 13 residues in the CDR3. The CDR3 coding sequence is TGTGCCAGCAGTTTAAAGGATGGCGGGGAGCTGTTTTTT. Residues: CASSLKDGGELFF.

The chain recombines TRBV30 with TRBJ1-6; D may be TRBD1 (5 bases). Trimming took off 4 bases at V and 10 bases at J, with 17 bases between the two ends. The CDR3 is 14 amino acids. Germline lookup yields CDR1 GTSNPN and CDR2 SVGIG (reference sequence). The chain's CDR3 is CAWTPGLPASPLHF. CDR3 bases: TGTGCCTGGACCCCGGGACTGCCAGCGTCACCCCTCCACTTT.

The rearrangement uses TRBV30 and TRBJ1-1, with D possibly TRBD1 on 6 matching bases. CDR1 GTSNPN and CDR2 SVGIG come from the germline V gene (reference sequence). V was cut by 3 bases and J by 6 bases, with 17 bases left in between. This CDR3 is 14 amino acids long. Written as DNA, the CDR3 is TGTGCCTGGAGGGAGGGGGGGGGCAGTTCTGAAGCTTTCTTT. Translated: CAWREGGGSSEAFF.

The chain couples TRBV5-6 to TRBJ2-3; D tentatively fits TRBD1 or TRBD2 (6 bases each). With 2 bases removed from V and 7 bases from J, the gap between germline ends came to 17 bases. CDR3 length: 15 residues. In germline, CDR1 is SGHDT, CDR2 YYEEEE. The CDR3 DNA reads TGTGCCAGCAGCTTCTTAGGGGGGAACGATAATACGCAGTATTTT. Protein sequence: CASSFLGGNDNTQYF.

This chain uses TRBV7-2 with TRBJ1-6; tentative D call: TRBD1 (6 bases). V lost 3 bases to trimming and J lost 12 bases, with 21 bases between them. Germline V gene data show CDR1 as SGHTA and CDR2 as FQGNSA. The CDR3 has 16 amino acids. The CDR3: CASSFDSSGAGVPLHF. CDR3 coding DNA: TGTGCCAGCAGCTTCGACTCCTCGGGGGCCGGGGTACCCCTCCACTTT.

The chain combines TRBV4-3 with TRBJ2-7; no definite D call. The germline V gene encodes CDR1 LGHNA and CDR2 YSLEER. Trimming pared 0 bases from V and 3 bases from J, leaving 3 bases between. The CDR3 runs to 12 residues. The CDR3 DNA follows: TGCGCCAGCAGCCAAGATCGCTACGAGCAGTACTTC. Translating gives CASSQDRYEQYF.

This clone was detected only a few times. The gene calls are TRBV7-2 and TRBJ2-7; perhaps TRBD2 as D (6 bases). Between the trimmed V and J ends, which lost 3 bases and 3 bases, there was a span of 9 bases. The CDR3 spans 13 residues. Germline V gives CDR1 SGHTA, CDR2 FQGNSA. CDR3 nucleotide sequence: TGTGCCAGCAGCTTCCTAGCGTACTACGAGCAGTACTTC. Residues: CASSFLAYYEQYF.

The CDR3 here is CASSHDPSPYNEQFF. The CDR3 DNA is TGTGCCAGCAGCCACGATCCCAGCCCCTACAATGAGCAGTTCTTC. This rearrangement joins TRBV3-1 (or the pseudogene TRBV3-2) to TRBJ2-1; D remains ambiguous. With 3 bases removed from V and 2 bases from J, the gap between germline ends came to 11 bases. The germline V gene has CDR1 LGHDT and CDR2 YNNKEL (reference sequence). CDR3 length equals 15 residues.

V usage is TRBV5-8 and J usage is TRBJ2-7; no reliable D call. With 0 bases removed from V and 11 bases from J, the gap between germline ends came to 9 bases. The germline gives CDR1 SGHTS, CDR2 YDEGEE. The CDR3 covers 11 residues. The CDR3 DNA reads TGTGCCAGCAGCTTGGGGCAGGTAGAGTACTTC. This gives the protein CASSLGQVEYF.

The chain recombines TRBV30 with TRBJ2-5; 12 bases line up with TRBD2. The germline CDR1 and CDR2 sequences are GTSNPN and SVGIG (reference sequence). J gave up 5 bases and V 4 bases, and 5 bases lay outside the gene matches. The CDR3 contains 14 residues. The CDR3 protein is CAWNRGTSGETQYF. The CDR3 DNA reads as TGTGCCTGGAACCGCGGGACTAGCGGGGAGACCCAGTACTTC.

The V gene is TRBV7-2, the J gene TRBJ2-7; 10 bases map to TRBD2. The CDR3 runs 15 residues. Germline V CDR1 and CDR2: SGHTA, FQGNSA. After removal of 4 bases from V and 2 bases from J, the junction contained 5 bases not matched to a gene. The CDR3 protein is CASSYPGLATYEQYF. The CDR3 DNA reads TGTGCCAGCAGCTATCCGGGACTAGCGACCTACGAGCAGTACTTC.

Notes on this clone: This sample also contains other DNA sequences that code for the same CDR3. The genes are TRBV18 and TRBJ2-5; D is unclear. V was clipped by 3 bases and J by 2 bases, with 7 bases between them. Germline assignment: CDR1 KGHSH and CDR2 LQKENI. The CDR3 contains 13 residues. CDR3 sequence: CASSPARQETQYF. DNA for the CDR3: TGTGCCAGCTCACCGGCCAGACAAGAGACCCAGTACTTC.

The chain uses TRBV29-1 and TRBJ2-7; D perhaps matches TRBD2 (5 bases). The CDR3 is 13 amino acids. Between the trimmed V and J ends, which lost 4 bases and 4 bases, there was a span of 14 bases. From germline, CDR1 is SQVTM and CDR2 ANQGSEA. The CDR3 region is CSVVSGNRYEQYF. CDR3 DNA sequence: TGCAGCGTTGTTTCGGGAAACCGATACGAGCAGTACTTC.

This chain uses TRBV6-6 with TRBJ1-4, with D hard to call. The CDR3 runs to 14 residues. Germline loops: CDR1 MNHNY, CDR2 SVGAGI (reference sequence). V shed 2 bases and J shed 8 bases, with 12 bases lying between them. Here the CDR3 reads CASSYEGELEKLFF. DNA of the CDR3: TGTGCCAGCAGTTACGAAGGTGAACTCGAAAAACTGTTTTTT.

This clone was counted a single time. V gene TRBV28 combines with J gene TRBJ2-2; 7 bases line up with TRBD2. CDR3 length equals 14 residues. The germline V gene has CDR1 MDHEN and CDR2 SYDVKM. The trim removed 7 bases at V and 3 bases at J, leaving 5 bases unmatched. The CDR3 here is CASIGGSYTGELFF. As DNA, the CDR3 is TGTGCCAGCATCGGGGGGAGTTACACCGGGGAGCTGTTTTTT.

The chain couples TRBV27 to TRBJ1-2; 9 bases are a match to TRBD1. Looked up from germline, CDR1 is MNHEY and CDR2 is SMNVEV (reference sequence). The V gene end was trimmed by 3 bases and the J gene end by 7 bases; junction bases not matched to a gene: 6. The CDR3 runs to 14 residues. CDR3 nucleotide sequence: TGTGCCAGCAGTTTCGGACAGGGGCCGGGTGGCTACACCTTC. Amino acid sequence: CASSFGQGPGGYTF.

The chain links TRBV4-2 to TRBJ2-1; 9 nucleotides agree with TRBD2. The CDR3 contains 15 residues. The V gene's germline CDR1 is LGHNA and CDR2 YNFKEQ. With V trimmed by 4 bases and J by 0 bases, 1 base remained unmatched. The CDR3 here is CASSPSGISYNEQFF. The DNA of the CDR3 is TGTGCCAGCAGCCCTAGCGGGATCTCCTACAATGAGCAGTTCTTC.